These 23 T cell receptor beta chains were sequenced from one sample in a study of cytomegalovirus exposure and HLA in healthy donors (dated by TCRdb to between 2016 and 2019). Receptors were amplified or captured by the immunoSEQ multiplex PCR assay. For the multiplex PCR, a mixture combining 60 forward primers for TCR Vbeta segments and 13 reverse primers for TCR Jbeta segments was used. Held by TCRdb, this immuneACCESS table contains in-frame sequences only and omits some clones. Under half of the omission traces to an unresolved V gene where checked; the cause of the rest is unknown. A total of 120,000 or so clones appear in this sample, about 84% of them only once. 4% of the sample is held by the ten biggest clonotypes. Sequencing was performed on PBMCs. Receptors were obtained from a man aged 18 to 30 in good health and CMV-seropositive.

In this sample, this clone turned up once. CDR3 coding DNA: TGTGCCAGCAGCTTGGCTAGCCCGAGCGAGGCCCAGTACTTC. Translating it yields CASSLASPSEAQYF. The chain employs TRBV5-6 and TRBJ2-5, with a tentative D call TRBD2 (5 bases). Trimming cost V 0 bases and J 9 bases, with 15 bases left between them. The germline V gene has CDR1 SGHDT and CDR2 YYEEEE. The CDR3 consists of 14 residues.

This rearrangement joins TRBV5-4 to TRBJ2-4; the D gene is possibly TRBD2 (6 bases). Germline V gene lookup returns CDR1 SGHNT and CDR2 YYREEE (reference sequence). V was pared by 5 bases and J by 10 bases, with 25 bases between. This CDR3 comprises 16 residues. CDR3 coding DNA: TGTGCCAGCAGTAACCCCAGCCTACGGGAGCTTGGGATTCAGTACTTC. It codes for CASSNPSLRELGIQYF.

This chain links TRBV25-1 with TRBJ2-7; tentatively, D is TRBD2 (5 bases). The DNA end favors TRBJ2-1, so the J call may be wrong. The germline V gene has CDR1 MGHDK and CDR2 SYGVNS. The CDR3 is 14 residues long. Written as DNA, the CDR3 is TGTGCCAGCAGTGAAGGGAGCTCCTACAATGAGCAGTTCTTC. Protein: CASSEGSSYNEQFF.

The chain is built from TRBV5-1 and TRBJ2-1; 10 bases are a match to TRBD1. The germline gives CDR1 SGHRS, CDR2 YFSETQ. With V trimmed by 4 bases and J by 5 bases, 12 bases remained unmatched. CDR3 length: 17 residues. CDR3 in DNA: TGCGCCAGCAGCCCCGACCGGGACAGGGGCTCTCACAATGAGCAGTTCTTC. It specifies CASSPDRDRGSHNEQFF.

The CDR3 sequence is CASSSLLPVTDTQYF. The CDR3 DNA reads as TGCGCCAGCAGCTCACTCCTCCCGGTTACAGATACGCAGTATTTT. This rearrangement joins TRBV5-1 to TRBJ2-3; D unresolved. Trimming cost V 3 bases and J 3 bases, with 14 bases left between them. CDR1 SGHRS and CDR2 YFSETQ come from the germline V gene. The CDR3 is 15 residues long.

V is TRBV6-5 and J is TRBJ1-5; D is ambiguous. The CDR3 runs to 14 residues. The V gene's germline CDR1 is MNHEY and CDR2 SVGAGI. Trimming removed 2 bases at V and 6 bases at J, with 11 bases between. The CDR3 DNA sequence: TGTGCCAGCAGTTACAGCAGGTCCGTTCAGCCCCAGCATTTT. Encoded protein: CASSYSRSVQPQHF.

This rearrangement joins TRBV14 to TRBJ2-3; D possibly corresponds to TRBD1 (6 bases). The germline gives CDR1 SGHDN, CDR2 FVKESK. This CDR3 is built from 15 residues. V lost 0 bases and J lost 6, with 13 bases in between. As DNA, the CDR3 is TGTGCCAGCAGCCAAGATAATACAGGGTCGGATACGCAGTATTTT. Translation gives CASSQDNTGSDTQYF.

The rearrangement uses TRBV9 and TRBJ1-3; D possibly corresponds to TRBD1 (6 bases). Trimming shortened V by 2 bases and J by 6 bases, and 18 bases separated the two germline ends. Germline assignment: CDR1 SGDLS and CDR2 YYNGEE. The CDR3 covers 16 residues. CDR3 sequence: CASSVGTGYSTNTIYF. The CDR3 coding sequence is TGTGCCAGCAGCGTGGGAACAGGGTATTCTACAAACACCATATATTTT.

V is TRBV30 and J is TRBJ2-1; TRBD1 matches at 7 bases. The CDR3 extends over 11 amino acids. The germline V gene encodes CDR1 GTSNPN and CDR2 SVGIG (reference sequence). Trimming removed 5 bases from V and 10 bases from J; junction bases left unmatched: 5. The CDR3 DNA follows: TGTGCCTGGCAGGGACAGTTAGAGCAGTTCTTC. Its protein product is CAWQGQLEQFF.

The chain carries TRBV4-3 and TRBJ1-1; D unresolved. Germline V CDR1 and CDR2: LGHNA, YSLEER. The CDR3 is 13 residues long. Trimming pared 0 bases from V and 3 bases from J, leaving 5 bases between. CDR3 loop: CASSQDRDTEAFF. In DNA form, the CDR3 reads TGCGCCAGCAGCCAAGACCGGGACACTGAAGCTTTCTTT.

In its sample, this clone was seen a few times. The CDR3 sequence is CASSHGTNTGELFF. The CDR3 DNA is TGTGCCAGCAGTCACGGGACGAACACCGGGGAGCTGTTTTTT. The chain joins TRBV6-5 to TRBJ2-2; D is possibly TRBD2 (5 bases). V was clipped by 5 bases and J by 0 bases, with 7 bases between them. The CDR3 totals 14 residues. Per the germline V gene, CDR1 is MNHEY and CDR2 is SVGAGI.

This clone was seen a single time. The chain employs TRBV12-5 and TRBJ1-6; 11 nucleotides match TRBD1. Germline V CDR1 and CDR2: LGHNT, FRNRAP. The length of the CDR3 is 22 residues. J was trimmed by 4 bases and V by 1 base; bases with no gene match: 18. The CDR3 DNA is TGTGCTAGTGGTTTGGGGGGACAGGGGGACCATTTCTCTCTCCATTATAATTCACCCCTCCACTTT. It translates to CASGLGGQGDHFSLHYNSPLHF.

CDR3 sequence: CASSGDRPLGYTF. The DNA for the CDR3 is TGTGCCAGTAGTGGGGACAGACCTCTTGGCTACACCTTC. The chain uses TRBV19 and TRBJ1-2, with 7 bases fitting TRBD1. The CDR3 runs to 13 residues. J lost 7 bases, V lost 5 bases, and 7 bases had no gene match. CDR1 and CDR2 (germline): LNHDA, SQIVND (reference sequence).

This chain uses TRBV30 with TRBJ2-3, with TRBD2 identical over 8 bases. There are 15 residues in the CDR3. The V gene's germline CDR1 is GTSNPN and CDR2 SVGIG (reference sequence). With 4 bases clipped from V and 3 bases from J, the junction kept 9 bases outside the gene matches. The CDR3 protein is CAWTELAAYTDTQYF. The CDR3 DNA reads TGTGCCTGGACTGAACTAGCGGCTTATACAGATACGCAGTATTTT.

This clone was seen a single time. In the same sample, other DNA sequences code for this CDR3. The rearrangement uses TRBV19 and TRBJ1-5, with D possibly being TRBD1 (6 bases). This CDR3 has 14 amino acids. Between the trimmed V and J ends, which lost 3 bases and 1 base, there was a span of 7 bases. The germline gives CDR1 LNHDA, CDR2 SQIVND (reference sequence). The CDR3 protein is CASSIRGSNQPQHF. The CDR3 DNA sequence: TGTGCCAGTAGTATCAGGGGAAGCAATCAGCCCCAGCATTTT.

The chain couples TRBV7-9 to TRBJ1-2; D gene ambiguous. V was shortened by 5 bases and J by 6 bases, with 7 bases between the two germline ends. The CDR3 has 11 residues. Germline CDR1 is SEHNR and CDR2 is FQNEAQ (reference sequence). The CDR3: CASSSSDGYTF. The CDR3 DNA follows: TGTGCCAGCAGCAGCTCTGATGGCTACACCTTC.

The chain uses TRBV9 and TRBJ2-3, with D maybe TRBD2 (6 bases). Per germline, CDR1 SGDLS and CDR2 YYNGEE. Trimming shortened V by 5 bases and J by 0 bases, and 10 bases separated the two germline ends. CDR3 length: 14 residues. CDR3 DNA: TGTGCCAGCAGAAGCGGGCATAGCACAGATACGCAGTATTTT. Residues: CASRSGHSTDTQYF.

The rearrangement links TRBV7-2 to TRBJ2-7; TRBD1 agrees at 9 bases. V lost 5 bases to trimming and J lost 3 bases; unmatched junction nucleotides: 2. CDR1 SGHTA and CDR2 FQGNSA come from the germline V gene. This CDR3 has 13 residues. The CDR3 here is CASSPGQGYEQYF. CDR3 DNA: TGTGCCAGCAGCCCGGGACAGGGCTACGAGCAGTACTTC.

V and J are TRBV9 and TRBJ2-1; 8 positions agree with TRBD2. Germline V lookup: CDR1 SGDLS, CDR2 YYNGEE. The ends lost 3 bases at V and 5 bases at J; junction bases unmatched: 7. The CDR3 spans 15 residues. The CDR3 is CASSERGLGHNEQFF. Written as DNA, the CDR3 is TGTGCCAGCAGCGAGAGGGGACTAGGCCACAATGAGCAGTTCTTC.

The chain combines TRBV11-2 with TRBJ2-7; tentatively, D is TRBD1 (6 bases). The germline V gene has CDR1 SGHAT and CDR2 FQNNGV. The CDR3 extends over 14 amino acids. Between the trimmed V and J ends, which lost 2 bases and 4 bases, there was a span of 12 bases. CDR3 nucleotide sequence: TGTGCCAGCAGCTTATGGGGACACCTATACGAGCAGTACTTC. It yields the protein CASSLWGHLYEQYF.

The chain combines TRBV5-1 with TRBJ1-6; TRBD1 is a possible D gene (6 bases). The length of the CDR3 is 10 residues. Per the germline V gene, CDR1 is SGHRS and CDR2 is YFSETQ. Trimming shortened V by 10 bases and J by 7 bases, and 6 bases separated the two germline ends. As DNA, the CDR3 is TGCGCCGGACAGAATTCACCCCTCCACTTT. Residues: CAGQNSPLHF.

This clone was seen only a few times. The rearrangement uses TRBV5-4 and TRBJ2-7, with 7 positions matching TRBD1. CDR3 length equals 13 residues. After removal of 4 bases from V and 4 bases from J, the junction contained 5 bases not matched to a gene. Germline CDR1 SGHNT, CDR2 YYREEE (reference sequence). The CDR3 DNA reads TGTGCCAGCAGCCCCGGGACAGAGTACGAGCAGTACTTC. This translates into CASSPGTEYEQYF.

The rearrangement links TRBV10-3 to TRBJ1-1, with TRBD1 matching 7 bases. CDR1 is ENHRY, CDR2 SYGVKD, per germline. J was trimmed by 2 bases and V by 6 bases; bases with no gene match: 6. This CDR3 has 14 amino acids. The CDR3 loop is CAIRAGTDNTEAFF. The CDR3, as DNA: TGTGCCATCAGGGCCGGGACAGACAACACTGAAGCTTTCTTT.